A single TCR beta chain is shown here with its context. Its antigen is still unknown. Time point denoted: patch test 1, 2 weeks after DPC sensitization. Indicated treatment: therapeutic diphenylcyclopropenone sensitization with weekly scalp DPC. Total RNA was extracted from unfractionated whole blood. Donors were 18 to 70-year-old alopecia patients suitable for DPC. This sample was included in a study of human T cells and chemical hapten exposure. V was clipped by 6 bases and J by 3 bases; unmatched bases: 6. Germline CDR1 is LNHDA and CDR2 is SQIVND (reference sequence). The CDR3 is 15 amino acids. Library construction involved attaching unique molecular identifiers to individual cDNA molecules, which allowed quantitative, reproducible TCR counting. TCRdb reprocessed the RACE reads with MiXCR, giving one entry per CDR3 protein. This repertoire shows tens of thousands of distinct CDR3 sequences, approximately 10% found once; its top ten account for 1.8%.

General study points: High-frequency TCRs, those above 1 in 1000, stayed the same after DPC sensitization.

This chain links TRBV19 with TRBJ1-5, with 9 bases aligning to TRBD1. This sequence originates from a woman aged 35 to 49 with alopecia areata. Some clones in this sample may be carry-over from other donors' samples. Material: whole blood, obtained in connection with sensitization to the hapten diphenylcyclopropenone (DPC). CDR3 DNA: TGTGCCAGTAGCTCGACAGGGGGACCCAATCAGCCCCAGCATTTT. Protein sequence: CASSSTGGPNQPQHF. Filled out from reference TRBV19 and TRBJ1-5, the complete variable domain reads DGGITQSPKYLFRKEGQNVTLSCEQNLNHDAMYWYRQDPGQGLRLIYYSQIVNDFQKGDIAEGYSVSREKKESFPLTVTSAQKNPTAFYLCASSSTGGPNQPQHFGDGTRLSIL.